These 14 T cell receptor beta chains share one sample of origin, sequenced in a study of blood T cell repertoires in COVID-19. This table comes from immunoSEQ multiplex PCR, and its TCRdb copy is limited to in-frame clones, with some not included. Here the sample spans 76,000 or so clones, around 85% being singletons. The material sequenced was peripheral blood. These receptors were obtained from a man older than 75 in a cohort sampled during active COVID-19.

The V and J genes are TRBV3-1 (or the pseudogene TRBV3-2) and TRBJ1-6, with a tentative D call TRBD1 (5 bases). CDR1 is LGHDT and CDR2 is YNNKEL in the germline V gene (reference sequence). V gave up 2 bases and J gave up 17 bases, with 10 bases separating them. The CDR3 has 11 residues. CDR3 sequence (DNA): TGTGCCAGCAGCCAATCAGGGAGGGTCCACTTT. Its translation is CASSQSGRVHF.

The chain joins TRBV27 to TRBJ1-2; 10 bases are shared with TRBD1. Germline CDR1 and CDR2: MNHEY and SMNVEV (reference sequence). With 3 bases clipped from V and 6 bases from J, the junction kept 7 bases outside the gene matches. This CDR3 comprises 15 residues. CDR3 protein: CASSFLDRGGNGYTF. Written as DNA, the CDR3 is TGTGCCAGCAGTTTCCTGGACAGGGGGGGCAATGGCTACACCTTC.

The J gene is TRBJ1-1, the V gene TRBV5-1; the D gene is possibly TRBD1 (5 bases). The CDR3 contains 14 residues. With 1 base removed from V and 1 base from J, the gap between germline ends came to 8 bases. The germline gives CDR1 SGHRS, CDR2 YFSETQ. The CDR3 here is CASSLTTGNTEAFF. CDR3 coding DNA: TGCGCCAGCAGCTTGACCACAGGGAACACTGAAGCTTTCTTT.

CDR3 residues: CASMIGGGNEKLFF. CDR3 in DNA: TGTGCCAGTATGATCGGGGGTGGTAATGAAAAACTGTTTTTT. The chain is built from TRBV19 and TRBJ1-4; TRBD1 is a possible D gene (5 bases). Germline V gene data show CDR1 as LNHDA and CDR2 as SQIVND (reference sequence). The CDR3 is 14 amino acids. V was trimmed by 7 bases and J by 4 bases, leaving 13 bases between them.

The chain has TRBV5-1 and TRBJ2-3; D not resolved. This CDR3 has 12 residues. Germline V gives CDR1 SGHRS, CDR2 YFSETQ. The V gene lost 5 bases and the J gene lost 6 bases, with 10 bases spanning the gap. DNA of the CDR3: TGCGCCAGCAGTTTTCAGTCGGATACGCAGTATTTT. It encodes CASSFQSDTQYF. Full variable domain (rest looked up from reference TRBV5-1 and TRBJ2-3): KAGVTQTPRYLIKTRGQQVTLSCSPISGHRSVSWYQQTPGQGLQFLFEYFSETQRNKGNFPGRFSGRQFSNSRSEMNVSTLELGDSALYLCASSFQSDTQYFGPGTRLTVL.

This sequence joins TRBV19 and TRBJ2-1; a possible D gene is TRBD1 (5 bases). Trimming removed 3 bases from V and 7 bases from J, with 16 bases in between. This CDR3 spans 15 amino acids. Germline values: CDR1 LNHDA, CDR2 SQIVND (reference sequence). CDR3 loop: CASSMGTQGGNEQFF. The DNA of the CDR3 is TGTGCCAGTAGTATGGGTACCCAGGGTGGGAATGAGCAGTTCTTC. The complete variable domain, with remaining parts taken from reference TRBV19 and TRBJ2-1, reads DGGITQSPKYLFRKEGQNVTLSCEQNLNHDAMYWYRQDPGQGLRLIYYSQIVNDFQKGDIAEGYSVSREKKESFPLTVTSAQKNPTAFYLCASSMGTQGGNEQFFGPGTRLTVL.

The chain links TRBV19 to TRBJ1-4, with TRBD1 as a possible D gene (6 bases). Germline values: CDR1 LNHDA, CDR2 SQIVND (reference sequence). The CDR3 runs to 15 residues. Deletions cut 5 bases from V and 5 bases from J, with 15 bases between. The CDR3 loop reads CASSPPGAVNEKLFF. Written as DNA, the CDR3 is TGTGCCAGTAGTCCCCCAGGGGCAGTAAATGAAAAACTGTTTTTT.

The rearrangement uses TRBV24-1 and TRBJ2-1; perhaps TRBD1 as D (5 bases). V lost 3 bases to trimming and J lost 16 bases, with 15 bases between them. Germline V gene data show CDR1 as KGHDR and CDR2 as SFDVKD. The CDR3 loop spans 12 amino acids. CDR3 nucleotide sequence: TGTGCCACCAGTGATGAACAGGACGAGCTATTCTTC. Translating it yields CATSDEQDELFF.

V is TRBV5-1 and J is TRBJ2-2; 12 positions match TRBD1. V shed 4 bases and J 6 bases; nucleotides not matched to a gene: 4. CDR3 size: 15 residues. CDR1 is SGHRS, CDR2 YFSETQ, per germline. CDR3 region: CASSMGQGAPGELFF. DNA for the CDR3: TGCGCCAGCAGCATGGGACAGGGGGCGCCCGGGGAGCTGTTTTTT. Full variable domain (outside the CDR3, taken from reference TRBV5-1 and TRBJ2-2): KAGVTQTPRYLIKTRGQQVTLSCSPISGHRSVSWYQQTPGQGLQFLFEYFSETQRNKGNFPGRFSGRQFSNSRSEMNVSTLELGDSALYLCASSMGQGAPGELFFGEGSRLTVL.

This chain uses TRBV7-9 with TRBJ1-1; the D is unclear. V was cut by 5 bases and J by 0 bases, with 13 bases left in between. The CDR3 runs 15 residues. The germline CDR1 and CDR2 sequences are SEHNR and FQNEAQ (reference sequence). Here the CDR3 reads CASSIDRVLNTEAFF. The CDR3 DNA reads TGTGCCAGCAGCATCGACCGGGTGCTGAACACTGAAGCTTTCTTT.

This clone was found once. The V gene is TRBV28, the J gene TRBJ2-2, with 7 positions matching TRBD1. CDR3 length: 13 residues. The ends lost 9 bases at V and 7 bases at J; junction bases unmatched: 8. The V gene's germline CDR1 is MDHEN and CDR2 SYDVKM. CDR3 protein: CASSTGSIGELFF. The CDR3 nucleotides are TGTGCCAGTTCGACAGGGTCGATCGGGGAGCTGTTTTTT.

The gene calls are TRBV19 and TRBJ2-5; 8 positions agree with TRBD1. The CDR3 has 13 residues. The germline CDR1 and CDR2 sequences are LNHDA and SQIVND (reference sequence). The V segment lost 7 bases and the J segment 1 base; nucleotides outside the gene matches: 2. The DNA of the CDR3 is TGTGCCAGTAACACAGGGGGCCAAGAGACCCAGTACTTC. Protein sequence: CASNTGGQETQYF. The entire variable domain, with the rest obtained from reference TRBV19 and TRBJ2-5, is as follows: DGGITQSPKYLFRKEGQNVTLSCEQNLNHDAMYWYRQDPGQGLRLIYYSQIVNDFQKGDIAEGYSVSREKKESFPLTVTSAQKNPTAFYLCASNTGGQETQYFGPGTRLLVL.

This sequence joins TRBV29-1 and TRBJ2-3; D is uncertain. Germline CDR1 SQVTM, CDR2 ANQGSEA. The CDR3 has 11 amino acids. V was cut by 7 bases and J by 1 base, with 6 bases left in between. The CDR3 coding sequence is TGCAGCGAACTACGCACAGATACGCAGTATTTT. This encodes CSELRTDTQYF.

V usage is TRBV27 and J usage is TRBJ1-6, with D possibly TRBD1 on 5 matching bases. V lost 1 base and J 14 bases, leaving 9 bases between the germline ends. This CDR3 spans 12 amino acids. Germline V CDR1 and CDR2: MNHEY, SMNVEV (reference sequence). The CDR3 protein is CASSLFSGTLHF. The CDR3 coding sequence is TGTGCCAGCAGTTTATTCTCAGGGACCCTCCACTTT.